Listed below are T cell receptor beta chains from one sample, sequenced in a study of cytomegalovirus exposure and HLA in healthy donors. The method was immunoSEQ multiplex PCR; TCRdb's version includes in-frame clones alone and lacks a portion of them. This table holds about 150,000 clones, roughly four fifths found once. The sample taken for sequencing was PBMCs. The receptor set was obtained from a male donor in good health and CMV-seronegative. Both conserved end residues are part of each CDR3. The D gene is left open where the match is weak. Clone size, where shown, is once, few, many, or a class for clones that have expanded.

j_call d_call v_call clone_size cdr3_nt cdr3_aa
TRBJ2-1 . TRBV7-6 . TGTGCCAGCAGCCCACCCCTGACTGGCTACAATGAGCAGTTCTTC CASSPPLTGYNEQFF
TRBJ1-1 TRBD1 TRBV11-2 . TGTGCCAGCAGCCCCCGGACAGGGGGGGAAAGAAACACTGAAGCTTTCTTT CASSPRTGGERNTEAFF
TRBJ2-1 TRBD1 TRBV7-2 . TGTGCCAGCAGCTACGACAGGGGGCCCGATGAGCAGTTCTTC CASSYDRGPDEQFF
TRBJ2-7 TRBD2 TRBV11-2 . TGTGCCAGCAGCTTCACTAGCGGAGAAAGAGGGGACGAGCAGTACTTC CASSFTSGERGDEQYF
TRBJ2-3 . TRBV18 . TGTGCCAGCTCACTCGGGAGCGTAAGCACAGATACGCAGTATTTT CASSLGSVSTDTQYF
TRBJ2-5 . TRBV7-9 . TGTGCCAGCAGCCTTAGCGAAGGGACATGGTACCAAGAGACCCAGTACTTC CASSLSEGTWYQETQYF
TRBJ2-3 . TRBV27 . TGTGCCAGCAGTTTCTTCGGAGGGGGCACAGATACGCAGTATTTT CASSFFGGGTDTQYF
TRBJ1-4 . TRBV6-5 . TGTGCCAGCAGTTACTCCGCGGGTTTTAATGAAAAACTGTTTTTT CASSYSAGFNEKLFF
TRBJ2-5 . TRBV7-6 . TGTGCCAGCAGCTTAATCGTGCAGGGTTTAGAGACCCAGTACTTC CASSLIVQGLETQYF
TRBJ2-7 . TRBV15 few TGTGCCACCAGCAGAGATATAGCATCGGGCGAGCAGTACTTC CATSRDIASGEQYF
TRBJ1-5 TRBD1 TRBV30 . TGTGCCTGGCCCGGGACAGGGGCTAATCAGCCCCAGCATTTT CAWPGTGANQPQHF
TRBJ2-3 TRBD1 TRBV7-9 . TGTGCCAGCAGCTCCCGAATCCTGACAGGGGGCACAGATACGCAGTATTTT CASSSRILTGGTDTQYF
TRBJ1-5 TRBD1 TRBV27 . TGTGCCAGCAGTTCCTCCCCGGGGGACAGGGTGCATTTT CASSSSPGDRVHF
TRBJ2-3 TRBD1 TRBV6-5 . TGTGCCAGCAGTTACTATTCGGGGACAGGAGGAGATACGCAGTATTTT CASSYYSGTGGDTQYF
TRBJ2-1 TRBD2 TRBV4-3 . TGCGCCAGCAGCCAAGAGCGGGGGGAGAGCAATCGGTTCTTC CASSQERGESNRFF
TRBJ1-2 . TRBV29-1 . TGCAGCGTCCGCCGAGACAATCACTATGGCTACACCTTC CSVRRDNHYGYTF
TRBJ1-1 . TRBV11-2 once TGTGCCAGCAGCCCCAGGGGCATTTCCACTGAAGCTTTCTTT CASSPRGISTEAFF
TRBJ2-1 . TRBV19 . TGTGCCAGTAGTCCCTCGGGTGGCAATGAGCAGTTCTTC CASSPSGGNEQFF
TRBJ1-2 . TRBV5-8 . TGTGCCAGCAGCTCCAGGGGAAACTATGGCTACACCTTC CASSSRGNYGYTF
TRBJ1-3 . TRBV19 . TGTGCCAGTAGTATCCGGCGGTCTTCCTCTGGAAACACCATATATTTT CASSIRRSSSGNTIYF
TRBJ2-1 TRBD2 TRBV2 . TGTGCCAGCAGTGAAGGCGGGAGGAACAATGAGCAGTTCTTC CASSEGGRNNEQFF
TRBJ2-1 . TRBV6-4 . TGTGCCAGCAGTGTCTTCCCCTATTACAATGAGCAGTTCTTC CASSVFPYYNEQFF
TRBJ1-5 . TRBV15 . TGTGCCACCAGCAGACCTCCCGGGGGAGGCAATCAGCCCCAGCATTTT CATSRPPGGGNQPQHF
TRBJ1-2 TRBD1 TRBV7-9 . TGTGCCAGCAGCTTAGGGGTGGACAGGGTCTATGGCTACACCTTC CASSLGVDRVYGYTF
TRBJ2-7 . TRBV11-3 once TGTGCCAGCAGCTTACAGTCGCACTACGAGCAGTACTTC CASSLQSHYEQYF
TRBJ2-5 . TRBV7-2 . TGTGCCAGCAGTCGCGGACTAGGGGGAGAGACCCAGTACTTC CASSRGLGGETQYF
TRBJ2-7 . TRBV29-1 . TGCAGCGTTGCGCAGGGGTACGAGCAGTACTTC CSVAQGYEQYF
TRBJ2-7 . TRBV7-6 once TGTGCCAGCGGAGGGGTTCATTTCTCCTACGAGCAGTACTTC CASGGVHFSYEQYF
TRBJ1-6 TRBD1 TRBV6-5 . TGTGCCAGCACCCGGGACAGGTCGGGGAATTCACCCCTCCACTTT CASTRDRSGNSPLHF
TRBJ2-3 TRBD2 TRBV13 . TGTGCCAGCAGCTTTTACCGACTAGCGGGGGCCACAGATACGCAGTATTTT CASSFYRLAGATDTQYF
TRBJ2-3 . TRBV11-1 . TGTGCCAGCACCTGGGGCCAGAGAGAAGATACGCAGTATTTT CASTWGQREDTQYF
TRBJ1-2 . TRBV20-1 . TGCAGTGCTATGGCAGGGGAAGGCTACACCTTC CSAMAGEGYTF
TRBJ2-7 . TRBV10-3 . TGTGCCATCAGTGAGTCGGGCCGTGGGCCCTACGAGCAGTACTTC CAISESGRGPYEQYF
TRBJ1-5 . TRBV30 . TGTGCCTGGAGTGTACTACACCAGAATCAGCCCCAGCATTTT CAWSVLHQNQPQHF
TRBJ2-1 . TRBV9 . TGTGCCAGCAGCACCTCCCGTGAGAGTGAGTCCTACAATGAGCAGTTCTTC CASSTSRESESYNEQFF
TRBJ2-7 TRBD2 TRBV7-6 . TGTGCCAGCAGCCTATTAGCGGGAGCCAGCTCCTACGAGCAGTACTTC CASSLLAGASSYEQYF
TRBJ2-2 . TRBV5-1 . TGCGCCAGCAGCTCATCAACTGTAACCGGGGAGCTGTTTTTT CASSSSTVTGELFF
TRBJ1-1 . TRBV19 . TGTGCCAGTAGTCAACTAACACAAAGGAACACTGAAGCTTTCTTT CASSQLTQRNTEAFF
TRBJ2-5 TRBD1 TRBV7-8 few TGTGCCAGCAGCCAACCACCCGGGACAGGGGTAGGAGAGACCCAGTACTTC CASSQPPGTGVGETQYF
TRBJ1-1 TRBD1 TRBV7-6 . TGTGCCAGCAGCTTAGACGGGACAGGGACGGGCACTGAAGCTTTCTTT CASSLDGTGTGTEAFF
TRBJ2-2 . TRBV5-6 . TGTGCCAGCAGACTGGGGGGTGCAGGGTACACCGGGGAGCTGTTTTTT CASRLGGAGYTGELFF
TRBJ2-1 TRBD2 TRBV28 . TGTGCCAGCAGTTGGATTACTAGCGGGCGGTTCTCCTACAATGAGCAGTTCTTC CASSWITSGRFSYNEQFF
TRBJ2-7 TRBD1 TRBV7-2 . TGTGCCAGCAGCTCCCGCTCCGGGACAGGGGGCGCCGAGCAGTACTTC CASSSRSGTGGAEQYF
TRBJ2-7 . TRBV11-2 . TGTGCCAGCAGCCCCCAAAGGACAGGAGGGGGCGAGCAGTACTTC CASSPQRTGGGEQYF
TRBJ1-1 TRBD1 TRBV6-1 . TGTGCCAGCACCAGGACAGGGGGAGCTGAAGCTTTCTTT CASTRTGGAEAFF
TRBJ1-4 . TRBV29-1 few TGCAGCGTTAGATTAGGGGCAACTAATGAAAAACTGTTTTTT CSVRLGATNEKLFF
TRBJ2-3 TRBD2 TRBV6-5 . TGTGCCAGCAGCGCCCTAGCGGGGGAGGGAGATACGCAGTATTTT CASSALAGEGDTQYF
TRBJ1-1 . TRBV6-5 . TGTGCCAGCAGAAAAGGAAAACTAGGGGAAGCTTTCTTT CASRKGKLGEAFF